Presented here are 30 T cell receptor beta chains from one specimen sequenced in a study of memory CD8 T cells in hepatitis C reinfection. As for time point: peak reinfection, 3 to 8 weeks after reinfection detection. Sorted cells were sequenced directly ex vivo without any in vitro expansion. Sequenced by immunoSEQ multiplex PCR; TCRdb stores in-frame clones only, minus some. Among around 47,000 clones listed, around nine tenths were seen once. The sequenced sample consisted of naive CD8+ T cells sorted from blood. The origin of the receptors is a man aged 18 to 30 with hepatitis C virus infection.

The rearrangement joins TRBV13 to TRBJ2-7, with D perhaps matching TRBD2 (6 bases). V lost 5 bases and J 5 bases, leaving 19 bases between the germline ends. Germline assignment: CDR1 PRHDT and CDR2 FYEKMQ (reference sequence). The CDR3 totals 15 residues. DNA for the CDR3: TGTGCCAGCAGCGCTTCCGGGACTCCACCCCACGAGCAGTACTTC. The encoded protein is CASSASGTPPHEQYF.

The rearrangement uses TRBV6-6 and TRBJ2-7; possible D gene TRBD2, 5 bases. V lost 11 bases and J 2 bases, leaving 10 bases between the germline ends. CDR1 MNHNY and CDR2 SVGAGI come from the germline V gene (reference sequence). The CDR3 totals 11 residues. CDR3 sequence: CAVRAPYEQYV. The CDR3 nucleotides read TGTGCCGTGCGGGCCCCCTACGAGCAGTACGTC.

This chain's CDR3 is CASRVIGGVGSYEQYF. The DNA of the CDR3 is TGTGCCAGCCGGGTAATCGGGGGGGTGGGCTCCTACGAGCAGTACTTC. The chain combines TRBV28 with TRBJ2-7, with TRBD2 identical over 8 bases. The CDR3 spans 16 residues. V lost 8 bases, J lost 0 bases, and 12 bases stayed unmatched. CDR1 is MDHEN and CDR2 is SYDVKM in the germline V gene.

The chain uses TRBV19 and TRBJ2-7; no definite D call. V lost 2 bases and J lost 2, with 10 bases in between. Germline V lookup: CDR1 LNHDA, CDR2 SQIVND (reference sequence). The CDR3 consists of 14 residues. The CDR3 sequence is CASSIMLSAYEQYF. CDR3 nucleotide sequence: TGTGCCAGTAGTATAATGTTAAGCGCCTACGAGCAGTACTTC. The variable domain in full, completed from reference TRBV19 and TRBJ2-7, reads DGGITQSPKYLFRKEGQNVTLSCEQNLNHDAMYWYRQDPGQGLRLIYYSQIVNDFQKGDIAEGYSVSREKKESFPLTVTSAQKNPTAFYLCASSIMLSAYEQYFGPGTRLTVT.

This clone turned up a few times. The V and J genes are TRBV7-9 and TRBJ1-1, with a tentative D call TRBD1 (6 bases). The germline CDR1 and CDR2 sequences are SEHNR and FQNEAQ (reference sequence). The CDR3 has 13 residues. V dropped 3 bases and J dropped 3 bases, with 8 bases sitting between them. The CDR3 is CASSFGQHTEAFF. In nucleotides, the CDR3 is TGTGCCAGCAGCTTTGGACAGCACACTGAAGCTTTCTTT.

This clone was seen more than once but under ten times. The CDR3 DNA sequence: TGTGCCAGCAGCCCGGGACTGTCCAACGTCCTGACTTTC. It codes for CASSPGLSNVLTF. The rearrangement links TRBV5-4 to TRBJ2-6, with a possible D match to TRBD2 (6 bases). The germline CDR1 and CDR2 sequences are SGHNT and YYREEE (reference sequence). This CDR3 region has 13 residues. Deletions cut 4 bases from V and 8 bases from J, with 10 bases between.

The rearrangement joins TRBV28 to TRBJ2-3; 8 bases match TRBD2. Losses at the gene ends were 2 bases for V and 6 bases for J; bases not matched to a gene: 1. The CDR3 extends over 13 amino acids. In germline, CDR1 is MDHEN, CDR2 SYDVKM. As DNA, the CDR3 is TGTGCCAGCAGTTTACGACTAGCGGATACGCAGTATTTT. Translation: CASSLRLADTQYF.

This chain links TRBV6-1 with TRBJ1-4, with 10 bases lining up with TRBD1. The CDR3 length is 15 residues. After removal of 6 bases from V and 8 bases from J, the junction contained 9 bases not matched to a gene. Germline V lookup: CDR1 MNHNS, CDR2 SASEGT. DNA of the CDR3: TGTGCCAGCAGGGACCTCGGGACAGGGGAGGAAAAACTGTTTTTT. It specifies CASRDLGTGEEKLFF.

The gene calls are TRBV4-1 and TRBJ2-7, with 10 nucleotides matching TRBD2. CDR3 size: 16 residues. V dropped 0 bases and J dropped 2; count of bases not matched to a gene: 4. Germline V lookup: CDR1 MGHRA, CDR2 YSYEKL. CDR3 amino acids: CASSQDLSGRAYEQYF. In nucleotides, the CDR3 is TGCGCCAGCAGCCAAGATCTGAGCGGGAGGGCCTACGAGCAGTACTTC.

This clone was recorded only once. The chain couples TRBV5-4 to TRBJ2-7; 7 nucleotides agree with TRBD2. The CDR3 extends over 15 amino acids. The V and J ends lost 6 bases and 0 bases, in that order; junction bases with no gene match: 9. Germline loops: CDR1 SGHNT, CDR2 YYREEE (reference sequence). The CDR3 DNA reads TGTGCCAGCACCGATAGCGGGCGGAGCTCCTACGAGCAGTACTTC. This sequence encodes CASTDSGRSSYEQYF.

V gene TRBV5-4 combines with J gene TRBJ2-1, with 8 bases identical to TRBD2. The CDR3 is made up of 12 amino acids. The V gene's germline CDR1 is SGHNT and CDR2 YYREEE (reference sequence). The J segment lost 7 bases and the V segment lost 4 bases, leaving 1 base of the junction unmatched. The CDR3 reads CASSGTSNEQFF. The CDR3 DNA reads TGTGCCAGCAGCGGGACTAGTAATGAGCAGTTCTTC. Using reference TRBV5-4 and TRBJ2-1 for the parts outside the CDR3, the full variable domain is ETGVTQSPTHLIKTRGQQVTLRCSSQSGHNTVSWYQQALGQGPQFIFQYYREEENGRGNFPPRFSGLQFPNYSSELNVNALELDDSALYLCASSGTSNEQFFGPGTRLTVL.

The V gene is TRBV15, the J gene TRBJ2-1; TRBD2 matches 8 bases. Germline values: CDR1 LNHNV, CDR2 YYDKDF (reference sequence). The CDR3 sequence is 14 residues long. V trimming: 4 bases; J trimming: 8 bases; junction bases outside the gene matches: 7. CDR3 loop: CATSISGRGDEQFF. The CDR3 nucleotides are TGTGCCACCAGCATTTCCGGGCGGGGGGATGAGCAGTTCTTC.

The gene calls are TRBV5-1 and TRBJ2-1; the D gene is possibly TRBD2 (6 bases). Germline V CDR1 and CDR2: SGHRS, YFSETQ. V was trimmed by 0 bases and J by 1 base, leaving 17 bases between them. CDR3 length: 18 residues. The CDR3 spells CASSLGVGGVGSYNEQFF. The CDR3 coding sequence is TGCGCCAGCAGCTTGGGGGTGGGCGGGGTAGGGTCCTACAATGAGCAGTTCTTC.

The chain links TRBV13 to TRBJ2-3; 7 bases align to TRBD2. Germline CDR1 PRHDT, CDR2 FYEKMQ (reference sequence). Trimming cost V 6 bases and J 6 bases; bases outside gene matches: 3. This CDR3 contains 12 residues. The CDR3 protein is CASSDGGDTQYF. Written as DNA, the CDR3 is TGTGCCAGCAGTGACGGGGGGGATACGCAGTATTTT.

The V and J genes are TRBV6-6 and TRBJ1-4; D might be TRBD1 (5 bases). Germline V lookup: CDR1 MNHNY, CDR2 SVGAGI (reference sequence). This CDR3 spans 13 amino acids. The germline V and J ends were trimmed by 7 bases and 5 bases, with 11 bases remaining between them. DNA of the CDR3: TGTGCCAGCAATGCCAGGGAAAATGAAAAACTGTTTTTT. It specifies CASNARENEKLFF.

The chain is built from TRBV9 and TRBJ1-2; no reliable D call. Trimming removed 3 bases at V and 0 bases at J, with 12 bases between. The CDR3 has 15 amino acids. Germline V gives CDR1 SGDLS, CDR2 YYNGEE. The CDR3 spells CASSASVNTNYGYTF. The CDR3, as DNA: TGTGCCAGCAGCGCATCAGTCAACACTAACTATGGCTACACCTTC. Using reference TRBV9 and TRBJ1-2 for the parts outside the CDR3, the full variable domain is DSGVTQTPKHLITATGQRVTLRCSPRSGDLSVYWYQQSLDQGLQFLIQYYNGEERAKGNILERFSAQQFPDLHSELNLSSLELGDSALYFCASSASVNTNYGYTFGSGTRLTVV.

This chain joins TRBV5-4 and TRBJ1-6; the D gene is possibly TRBD1 (6 bases). The germline CDR1 and CDR2 sequences are SGHNT and YYREEE (reference sequence). The CDR3 has 18 amino acids. The V gene lost 4 bases and the J gene lost 0 bases, with 17 bases spanning the gap. The chain's CDR3 is CASSNPDSFSSYNSPLHF. In DNA, the CDR3 is TGTGCCAGCAGCAACCCGGACAGTTTTAGCTCCTATAATTCACCCCTCCACTTT.

V is TRBV7-9 and J is TRBJ2-2; 9 bases match TRBD1. Germline assignment: CDR1 SEHNR and CDR2 FQNEAQ (reference sequence). The J segment lost 3 bases and the V segment lost 4 bases, leaving 3 bases of the junction unmatched. CDR3 length: 15 residues. The DNA of the CDR3 is TGTGCCAGCAGCTCCGGGACAGGGTACACCGGGGAGCTGTTTTTT. Translated, it gives CASSSGTGYTGELFF. Drawing the rest from reference TRBV7-9 and TRBJ2-2, the complete variable domain is DTGVSQNPRHKITKRGQNVTFRCDPISEHNRLYWYRQTLGQGPEFLTYFQNEAQLEKSRLLSDRFSAERPKGSFSTLEIQRTEQGDSAMYLCASSSGTGYTGELFFGEGSRLTVL.

This rearrangement joins TRBV9 to TRBJ2-2; 7 bases fit TRBD1. The V segment lost 4 bases and the J segment 2 bases; nucleotides outside the gene matches: 17. The CDR3 extends over 19 amino acids. CDR1 and CDR2 (germline): SGDLS, YYNGEE. The CDR3: CASSFPQARQGSNTGELFF. CDR3 in DNA: TGTGCCAGCAGCTTCCCACAGGCCCGACAGGGTAGCAACACCGGGGAGCTGTTTTTT.

This chain joins TRBV11-2 and TRBJ2-3; 9 nucleotides agree with TRBD2. CDR3 length: 14 amino acids. CDR1 and CDR2 (germline): SGHAT, FQNNGV. Losses at the gene ends were 7 bases for V and 1 base for J; bases not matched to a gene: 3. CDR3 residues: CASNIAGGTDTQYF. In nucleotides, the CDR3 is TGTGCCAGCAACATAGCGGGGGGCACAGATACGCAGTATTTT. Together with reference TRBV11-2 and TRBJ2-3, the CDR3 gives the full variable domain: EAGVAQSPRYKIIEKRQSVAFWCNPISGHATLYWYQQILGQGPKLLIQFQNNGVVDDSQLPKDRFSAERLKGVDSTLKIQPAKLEDSAVYLCASNIAGGTDTQYFGPGTRLTVL.

This chain links TRBV9 with TRBJ2-1; 11 nucleotides line up with TRBD2. The V gene's germline CDR1 is SGDLS and CDR2 YYNGEE. The CDR3 covers 16 residues. Trimming cost V 4 bases and J 4 bases; bases outside gene matches: 7. The CDR3 loop is CASSPQGLAGYNEQFF. CDR3 coding DNA: TGTGCCAGCAGCCCCCAAGGACTAGCGGGTTACAATGAGCAGTTCTTC.

The rearrangement joins TRBV4-3 to TRBJ2-1, with 15 bases that match TRBD2. V dropped 11 bases and J dropped 8; count of bases not matched to a gene: 10. Germline assignment: CDR1 LGHNA and CDR2 YSLEER. The CDR3 totals 15 residues. The chain's CDR3 is CAAGGRTSGGDEQFF. The CDR3 coding sequence is TGCGCCGCTGGCGGGAGGACTAGCGGGGGGGATGAGCAGTTCTTC.

This chain joins TRBV19 and TRBJ1-5; no firm D call. The germline V gene has CDR1 LNHDA and CDR2 SQIVND (reference sequence). The length of the CDR3 is 15 residues. Trimming took off 1 base at V and 4 bases at J, with 11 bases between the two ends. This CDR3 reads CASSIVTERNQPQHF. In nucleotides, the CDR3 is TGTGCCAGTAGTATAGTGACGGAGAGGAATCAGCCCCAGCATTTT.

The rearrangement links TRBV27 to TRBJ2-1; 11 positions agree with TRBD2. V lost 6 bases and J lost 5; bases outside the gene matches: 6. Germline lookup yields CDR1 MNHEY and CDR2 SMNVEV (reference sequence). The CDR3 loop spans 15 amino acids. The CDR3: CASSPRLAGNNEQFF. The CDR3 DNA is TGTGCCAGCAGCCCCAGACTAGCGGGAAACAATGAGCAGTTCTTC.

Regarding this clone: Germline is not matched at one junction end, which may reflect a read error. At the DNA level, this CDR3 is encoded by other sequences in the same sample as well. The rearrangement joins TRBV5-6 to TRBJ1-5, with a tentative D call TRBD1 (5 bases). The CDR3 consists of 13 residues. The V gene's germline CDR1 is SGHDT and CDR2 YYEEEE. The CDR3 DNA sequence: TGTGCCAGCAGCTTGGGACAGAATCAGCCCCAACATTTT. As protein: CASSLGQNQPQHF.

The J gene is TRBJ2-7, the V gene TRBV28; 10 nucleotides line up with TRBD1. The CDR3 totals 16 residues. The germline V gene has CDR1 MDHEN and CDR2 SYDVKM. J lost 4 bases, V lost 4 bases, and 10 bases had no gene match. The CDR3 reads CASSSPRTGGFYEQYV. CDR3 DNA sequence: TGTGCCAGCAGTTCACCACGGACAGGGGGTTTTTACGAGCAGTACGTC.

This chain connects TRBV5-1 to TRBJ2-5; 7 bases line up with TRBD2. CDR3 length: 15 amino acids. CDR1 is SGHRS and CDR2 is YFSETQ in the germline V gene. With V trimmed by 0 bases and J by 3 bases, 5 bases remained unmatched. The CDR3 DNA is TGCGCCAGCAGCTTGGCCCTTCGGGGGGAAGAGACCCAGTACTTC. Its translation: CASSLALRGEETQYF. The whole variable domain, remainder taken from reference TRBV5-1 and TRBJ2-5, is KAGVTQTPRYLIKTRGQQVTLSCSPISGHRSVSWYQQTPGQGLQFLFEYFSETQRNKGNFPGRFSGRQFSNSRSEMNVSTLELGDSALYLCASSLALRGEETQYFGPGTRLLVL.

The V call is TRBV27, the J call TRBJ2-7; no reliable D call. Germline V gene sequence: CDR1 MNHEY, CDR2 SMNVEV (reference sequence). The V and J ends lost 6 bases and 2 bases respectively, with 11 bases between them. The CDR3 contains 13 residues. The CDR3 DNA sequence: TGTGCCAGCAGCCCAACGGTAACCTACGAGCAGTACTTC. This translates into CASSPTVTYEQYF.

The chain is built from TRBV19 and TRBJ1-1, with D maybe TRBD1 (5 bases). Trimming cost V 7 bases and J 1 base, with 16 bases left between them. This CDR3 is built from 15 residues. Germline CDR1 reads LNHDA; CDR2 reads SQIVND (reference sequence). The CDR3 bases are TGTGCCAGTACCGACCTCCTTACAGGGAACACTGAAGCTTTCTTT. It yields the protein CASTDLLTGNTEAFF. Combining the CDR3 with reference TRBV19 and TRBJ1-1 gives the whole variable domain DGGITQSPKYLFRKEGQNVTLSCEQNLNHDAMYWYRQDPGQGLRLIYYSQIVNDFQKGDIAEGYSVSREKKESFPLTVTSAQKNPTAFYLCASTDLLTGNTEAFFGQGTRLTVV.

The rearrangement uses TRBV6-6 and TRBJ2-7; possible D gene TRBD1, 6 bases. V lost 4 bases to trimming and J lost 4 bases, with 11 bases between them. Germline V gives CDR1 MNHNY, CDR2 SVGAGI (reference sequence). There are 13 residues in the CDR3. The CDR3 loop reads CASSSGQTYEQYV. CDR3 nucleotides: TGTGCCAGCAGTTCCGGACAGACATACGAGCAGTACGTC.